This TCR beta chain was obtained from a study of T cell changes during pregnancy in multiple sclerosis. The ends were cut back, 0 bases at V and 2 bases at J, with 11 bases in the middle. The CDR3 has 15 residues. Germline CDR1 and CDR2: GTSNPN and SVGIG (reference sequence). Clones were read by immunoSEQ multiplex PCR, and TCRdb kept only the in-frame ones, dropping some. The sample yields around 60,000 clones, 92% seen once. The clonotype was recovered from a female donor in good health, enrolled as a control in a pregnancy study. This sample comprised peripheral blood, obtained in the second trimester of pregnancy. The chain carries TRBV30 and TRBJ2-1; possibly TRBD2 for D (7 bases). In nucleotides, the CDR3 is TGTGCCTGGAGTGTGGGGGGGGCGGCCTACAATGAGCAGTTCTTC. Translated: CAWSVGGAAYNEQFF.